This T cell receptor (beta chain) was identified in a study of T cells in Graves' hyperthyroidism and ophthalmopathy. The study's findings and limits: In validation, the model predicted ophthalmopathy. These predictions came a median roughly six months before onset.

Regions amplified from RNA transcripts were the TCR beta CDR3 regions. The primer set for the first-round RT-PCR of the TCR CDR3 was HTBI. One entry per CDR3 protein, called by TCRdb with MiXCR from the multiplex PCR reads. The data contain 650,000 to 800,000 distinct CDR3 sequences, just under 45% of them seen just once; the ten biggest clones take up approximately 7.2%. Clinical symptoms, serum thyroxine, TRAb, thyroid ultrasound and orbital computed tomography established diagnosis. The CDR3 sequence is 15 residues long. Germline assignment: CDR1 SGHRS and CDR2 YFSETQ. Points on this clonotype: Antigen: not known. At one boundary the junction diverges from the germline segment, which might be a read error.

The genes are TRBV5-1 and TRBJ1-4, with D possibly matching TRBD1 (5 bases). The origin of this receptor is an adult man with Graves' disease, either hyperthyroidism or ophthalmopathy (not recorded which). Material for sequencing was peripheral blood or thyroid tissue (not recorded which). Here the CDR3 DNA reads TGCACCAGCAGCTTGTCGGGACCCAATAATGAAAAACTGTTTTTT. It translates to CTSSLSGPNNEKLFF. Full variable domain (outside the CDR3, taken from reference TRBV5-1 and TRBJ1-4): KAGVTQTPRYLIKTRGQQVTLSCSPISGHRSVSWYQQTPGQGLQFLFEYFSETQRNKGNFPGRFSGRQFSNSRSEMNVSTLELGDSALYLCTSSLSGPNNEKLFFGSGTQLSVL.